The next 5 T cell receptor beta chains were all read from a single sample in a study of shared clonotypes between healthy human individuals. The repertoire was sequenced with immunoSEQ multiplex PCR; TCRdb's copy has only in-frame clones and lacks some. The table lists millions of clones, around nine tenths of them singletons. The sample was naive CD4+ T cells sorted from blood. Described subset: CD45RA+ positively selected. These receptors were taken from a man aged 18 to 30 in good health.

The chain recombines TRBV9 with TRBJ2-5, with a tentative D call TRBD2 (5 bases). This CDR3 spans 15 amino acids. V lost 4 bases and J lost 2, with 15 bases in between. Germline V CDR1 and CDR2: SGDLS, YYNGEE. CDR3 nucleotides: TGTGCCAGCAGCCCCCACGGCGGGCCTCAAGAGACCCAGTACTTC. Amino acid sequence: CASSPHGGPQETQYF.

This rearrangement joins TRBV6-6 to TRBJ2-1, with 8 nucleotides matching TRBD1. Trimming at V came to 4 bases and at J to 3 bases, leaving 5 bases not matched to a gene. The CDR3 sequence is 15 residues long. CDR1 is MNHNY and CDR2 is SVGAGI in the germline V gene (reference sequence). The CDR3 DNA is TGTGCCAGCAGTTCCCGGACAGGGAACTACAATGAGCAGTTCTTC. It yields the protein CASSSRTGNYNEQFF.

As to this clone: Germline and junction disagree at one end, which may indicate a read error. The V and J genes are TRBV7-7 and TRBJ2-5; 10 bases map to TRBD1. This CDR3 is 15 amino acids long. Germline V gives CDR1 SSHAT, CDR2 FNYEAQ (reference sequence). CDR3 sequence: CASSPMGQGFETQYF. CDR3 DNA sequence: TGTGCTAGCAGCCCAATGGGACAGGGGTTTGAGACCCAGTACTTC. Full variable domain (remainder filled in from reference TRBV7-7 and TRBJ2-5): GAGVSQSPRYKVTKRGQDVTLRCDPISSHATLYWYQQALGQGPEFLTYFNYEAQPDKSGLPSDRFSAERPEGSISTLTIQRTEQRDSAMYRCASSPMGQGFETQYFGPGTRLLVL.

Note on this clone: The sample carries other DNA sequences with the same CDR3. The chain joins TRBV10-2 to TRBJ1-6; TRBD1 matches at 11 bases. CDR3 size: 13 residues. CDR1 is WSHSY and CDR2 is SAAADI in the germline V gene. V lost 7 bases to trimming and J lost 9 bases; unmatched junction nucleotides: 2. Written as DNA, the CDR3 is TGCGCCAGCACGGGACAGGGGGGTTCACCCCTCCACTTT. It codes for CASTGQGGSPLHF.

The V and J genes are TRBV6-5 and TRBJ1-6; possibly TRBD1 for D (5 bases). Per the germline V gene, CDR1 is MNHEY and CDR2 is SVGAGI. This CDR3 region has 15 residues. V lost 2 bases and J lost 7, with 12 bases in between. The CDR3 DNA sequence: TGTGCCAGCAGTTACCGACAGCGGGGCAATTCACCCCTCCACTTT. This codes for CASSYRQRGNSPLHF.